The source of this TCR beta chain is a study of beta chain features in type 1 diabetes. The isolated RNA, all of it, was reverse transcribed, so expressed TCRB transcripts were what got sequenced. The repertoire was sequenced with immunoSEQ multiplex PCR; TCRdb's copy has only in-frame clones and lacks some. The sample lists under 900,000 clones, roughly 17% occurring once. Regarding this clone: The antigen remains undetermined.

Study outcomes and limitations: In type 1 diabetes patients, VDJ junctions had fewer insertions; deletions at these junctions were more frequent. Among patients, naive, central memory and Treg TCRB repertoires appeared more similar than among healthy donors.

This clonotype was sampled from a woman younger than 35 in good health. Sequencing was done on a sample of naive CD4+ T cells from blood.

The CDR3 protein is CASSLGDRDLGEQYF. Written as DNA, the CDR3 is TGCGCCAGCAGCTTGGGTGACAGGGACCTCGGCGAGCAGTACTTC. The J gene is TRBJ2-7, the V gene TRBV5-1, with 7 bases matching TRBD1. Germline CDR1 reads SGHRS; CDR2 reads YFSETQ. V was clipped by 0 bases and J by 6 bases; unmatched bases: 9. There are 15 residues in the CDR3.